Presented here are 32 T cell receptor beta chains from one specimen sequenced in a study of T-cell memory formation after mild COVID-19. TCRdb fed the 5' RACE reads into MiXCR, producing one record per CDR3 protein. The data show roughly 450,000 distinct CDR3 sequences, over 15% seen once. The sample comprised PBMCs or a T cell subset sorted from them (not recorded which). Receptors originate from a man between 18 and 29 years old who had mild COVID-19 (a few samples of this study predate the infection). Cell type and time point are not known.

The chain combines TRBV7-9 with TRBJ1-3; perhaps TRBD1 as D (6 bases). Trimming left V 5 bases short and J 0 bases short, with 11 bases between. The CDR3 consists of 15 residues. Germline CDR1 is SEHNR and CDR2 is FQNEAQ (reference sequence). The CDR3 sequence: CASSQQGHSGNTIYF. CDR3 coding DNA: TGTGCCAGCAGCCAACAGGGTCACTCTGGAAACACCATATATTTT.

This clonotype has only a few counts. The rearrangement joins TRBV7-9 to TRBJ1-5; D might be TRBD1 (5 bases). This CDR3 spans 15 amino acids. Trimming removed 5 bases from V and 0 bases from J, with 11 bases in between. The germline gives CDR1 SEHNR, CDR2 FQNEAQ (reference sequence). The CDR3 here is CASSPSDSSNQPQHF. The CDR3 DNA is TGTGCCAGCAGCCCCTCTGACAGTAGCAATCAGCCCCAGCATTTT.

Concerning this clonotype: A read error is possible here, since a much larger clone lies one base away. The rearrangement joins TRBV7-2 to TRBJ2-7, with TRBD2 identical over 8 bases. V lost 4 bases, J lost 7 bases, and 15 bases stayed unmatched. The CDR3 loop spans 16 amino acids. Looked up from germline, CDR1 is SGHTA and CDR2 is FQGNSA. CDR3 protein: CASSYNPLAGGQEQYF. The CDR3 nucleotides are TGTGCCAGCAGCTACAATCCCCTCGCGGGGGGCCAAGAGCAGTACTTC.

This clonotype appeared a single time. Here the CDR3 reads CATSDFLEGTYEQYF. The CDR3 DNA reads TGTGCCACCAGTGATTTCTTGGAGGGAACCTACGAGCAGTACTTC. The rearrangement links TRBV24-1 to TRBJ2-7; D is perhaps TRBD2 (6 bases). From germline, CDR1 is KGHDR and CDR2 SFDVKD. The CDR3 totals 15 residues. With 1 base removed from V and 2 bases from J, the gap between germline ends came to 11 bases.

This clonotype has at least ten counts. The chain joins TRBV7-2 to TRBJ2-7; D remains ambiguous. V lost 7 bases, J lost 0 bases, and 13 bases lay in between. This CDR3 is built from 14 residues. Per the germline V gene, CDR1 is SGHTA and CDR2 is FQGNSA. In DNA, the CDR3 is TGTGCCAGCACCCTTTGGGGTGGCTCCTACGAGCAGTACTTC. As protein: CASTLWGGSYEQYF.

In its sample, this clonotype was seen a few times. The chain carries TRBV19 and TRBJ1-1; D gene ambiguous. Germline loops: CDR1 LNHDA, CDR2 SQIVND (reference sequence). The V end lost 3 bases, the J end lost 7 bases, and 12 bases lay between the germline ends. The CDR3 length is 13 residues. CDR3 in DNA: TGTGCCAGTAGTATTCGGGGAACACTTGAAGCTTTCTTT. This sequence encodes CASSIRGTLEAFF.

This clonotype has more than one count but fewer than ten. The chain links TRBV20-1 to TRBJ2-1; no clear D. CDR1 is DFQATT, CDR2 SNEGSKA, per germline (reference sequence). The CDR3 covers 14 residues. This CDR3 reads CSYPARWWPREQFF. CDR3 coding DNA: TGCAGCTACCCCGCTAGGTGGTGGCCGCGGGAGCAGTTCTTC.

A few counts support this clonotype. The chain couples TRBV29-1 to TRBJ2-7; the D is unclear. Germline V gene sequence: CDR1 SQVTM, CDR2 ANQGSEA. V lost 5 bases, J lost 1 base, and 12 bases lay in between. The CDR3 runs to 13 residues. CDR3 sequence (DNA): TGCAGCGTTTCCACGGCAGGTTCCTACGAGCAGTACGTC. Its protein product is CSVSTAGSYEQYV.

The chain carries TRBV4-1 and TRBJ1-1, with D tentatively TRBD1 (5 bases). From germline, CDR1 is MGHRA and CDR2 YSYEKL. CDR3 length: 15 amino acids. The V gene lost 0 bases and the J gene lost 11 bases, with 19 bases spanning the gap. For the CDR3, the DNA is TGCGCCAGCAGCCAAGAGGGACGGGACGCCGCGAGGGCTTTCTTT. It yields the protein CASSQEGRDAARAFF.

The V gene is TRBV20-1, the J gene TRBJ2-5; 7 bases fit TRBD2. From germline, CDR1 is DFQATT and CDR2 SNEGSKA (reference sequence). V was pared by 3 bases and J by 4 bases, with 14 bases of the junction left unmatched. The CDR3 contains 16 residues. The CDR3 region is CSASHRDYETLETQYF. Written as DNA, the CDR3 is TGCAGTGCTAGCCACCGGGACTACGAAACCCTAGAGACCCAGTACTTC.

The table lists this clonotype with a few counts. DNA of the CDR3: TGTGCCAGCAGTTACTCTAGCGGGGGAAACACCGGGGAGCTGTTTTTT. Translation gives CASSYSSGGNTGELFF. The rearrangement links TRBV6-5 to TRBJ2-2, with TRBD2 identical over 9 bases. CDR1 and CDR2 (germline): MNHEY, SVGAGI. Trimming cost V 0 bases and J 2 bases; bases outside gene matches: 1. This CDR3 has 16 amino acids.

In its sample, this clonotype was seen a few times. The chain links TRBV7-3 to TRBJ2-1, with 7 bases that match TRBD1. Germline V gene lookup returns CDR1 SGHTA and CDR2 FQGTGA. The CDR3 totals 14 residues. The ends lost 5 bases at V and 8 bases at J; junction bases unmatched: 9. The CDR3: CASSTYRGSDEQFF. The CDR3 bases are TGTGCCAGCAGCACCTACAGGGGTTCGGATGAGCAGTTCTTC.

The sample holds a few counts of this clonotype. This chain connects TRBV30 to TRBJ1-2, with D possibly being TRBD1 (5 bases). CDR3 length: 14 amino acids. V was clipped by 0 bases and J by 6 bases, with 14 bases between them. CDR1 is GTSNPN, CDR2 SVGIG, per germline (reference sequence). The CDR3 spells CAWSVAGSADGYTF. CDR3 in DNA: TGTGCCTGGAGTGTAGCAGGGTCAGCGGATGGCTACACCTTC. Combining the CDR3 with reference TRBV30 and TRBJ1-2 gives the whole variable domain SQTIHQWPATLVQPVGSPLSLECTVEGTSNPNLYWYRQAAGRGLQLLFYSVGIGQISSEVPQNLSASRPQDRQFILSSKKLLLSDSGFYLCAWSVAGSADGYTFGSGTRLTVV.

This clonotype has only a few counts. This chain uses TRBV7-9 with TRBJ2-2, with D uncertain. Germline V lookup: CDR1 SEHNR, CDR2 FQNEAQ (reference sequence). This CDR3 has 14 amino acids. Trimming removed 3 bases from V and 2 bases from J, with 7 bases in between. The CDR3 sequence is CASSFMDNTGELFF. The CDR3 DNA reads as TGTGCCAGCAGCTTCATGGATAACACCGGGGAGCTGTTTTTT.

In DNA form, the CDR3 reads TGCGCCAGCAGCCACCTACAGGGGGGAGGCACTGAAGCTTTCTTT. Protein product: CASSHLQGGGTEAFF. V and J are TRBV5-1 and TRBJ1-1; 8 nucleotides match TRBD1. The germline gives CDR1 SGHRS, CDR2 YFSETQ. V dropped 4 bases and J dropped 4; count of bases not matched to a gene: 9. The CDR3 consists of 15 residues.

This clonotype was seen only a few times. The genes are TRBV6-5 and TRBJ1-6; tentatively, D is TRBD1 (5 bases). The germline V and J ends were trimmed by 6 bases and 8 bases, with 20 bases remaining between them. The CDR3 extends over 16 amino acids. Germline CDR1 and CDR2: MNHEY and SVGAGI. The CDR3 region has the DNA TGTGCCAGCAGATCTTTTCCGCAGGGAGGATATTCACCCCTCCACTTT. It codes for CASRSFPQGGYSPLHF.

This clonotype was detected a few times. The CDR3 sequence is CASSSPWSSGVTSTGELFF. The DNA for the CDR3 is TGTGCCAGCAGCTCACCTTGGAGTAGCGGGGTGACGAGCACCGGGGAGCTGTTTTTT. This chain uses TRBV7-9 with TRBJ2-2; 8 bases map to TRBD2. This CDR3 comprises 19 residues. The V gene end was trimmed by 4 bases and the J gene end by 4 bases; junction bases not matched to a gene: 17. Germline CDR1 is SEHNR and CDR2 is FQNEAQ (reference sequence).

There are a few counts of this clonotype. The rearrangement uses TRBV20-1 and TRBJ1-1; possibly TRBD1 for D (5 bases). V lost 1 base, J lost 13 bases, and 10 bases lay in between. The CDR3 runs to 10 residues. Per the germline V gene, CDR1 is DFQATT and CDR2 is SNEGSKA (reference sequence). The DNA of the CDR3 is TGCAGTGCTAGAGGCCAGGGATTTTTCTTT. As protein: CSARGQGFFF.

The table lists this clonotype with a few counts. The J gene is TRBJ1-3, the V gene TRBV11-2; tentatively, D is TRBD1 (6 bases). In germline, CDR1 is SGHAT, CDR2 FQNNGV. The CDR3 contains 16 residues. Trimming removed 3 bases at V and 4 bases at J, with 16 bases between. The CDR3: CASSFSTGSSGNTIYF. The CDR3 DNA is TGTGCCAGCAGCTTTTCTACAGGGTCGTCCGGAAACACCATATATTTT.

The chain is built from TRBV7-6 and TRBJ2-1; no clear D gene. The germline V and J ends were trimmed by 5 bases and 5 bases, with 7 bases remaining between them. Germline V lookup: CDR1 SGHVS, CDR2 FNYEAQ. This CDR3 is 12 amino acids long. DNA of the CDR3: TGTGCCAGCAGCCCGGACCACAATGAGCAGTTCTTC. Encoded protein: CASSPDHNEQFF. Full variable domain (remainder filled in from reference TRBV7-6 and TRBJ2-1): GAGVSQSPRYKVTKRGQDVALRCDPISGHVSLYWYRQALGQGPEFLTYFNYEAQQDKSGLPNDRFSAERPEGSISTLTIQRTEQRDSAMYRCASSPDHNEQFFGPGTRLTVL.

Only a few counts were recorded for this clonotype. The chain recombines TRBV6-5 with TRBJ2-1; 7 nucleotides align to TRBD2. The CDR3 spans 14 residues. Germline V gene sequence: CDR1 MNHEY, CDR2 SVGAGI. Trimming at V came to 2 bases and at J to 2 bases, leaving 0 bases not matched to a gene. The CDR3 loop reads CASSYTSAYNEQFF. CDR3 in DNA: TGTGCCAGCAGTTACACTAGCGCCTACAATGAGCAGTTCTTC.

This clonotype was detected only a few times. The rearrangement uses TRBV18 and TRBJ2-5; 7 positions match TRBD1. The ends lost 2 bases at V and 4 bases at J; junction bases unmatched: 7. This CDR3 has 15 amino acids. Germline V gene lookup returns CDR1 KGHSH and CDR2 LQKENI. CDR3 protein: CASSPGGDRVETQYF. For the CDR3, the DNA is TGTGCCAGCTCACCAGGGGGCGACAGGGTAGAGACCCAGTACTTC.

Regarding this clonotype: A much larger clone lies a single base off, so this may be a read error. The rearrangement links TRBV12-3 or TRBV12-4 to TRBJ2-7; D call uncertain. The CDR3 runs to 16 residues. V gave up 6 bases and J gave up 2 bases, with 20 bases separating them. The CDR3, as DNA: TGTGCCAGCAGGCAGGCCCGATACCCCAATCCCTACGAGCAGTACTTC. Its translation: CASRQARYPNPYEQYF.

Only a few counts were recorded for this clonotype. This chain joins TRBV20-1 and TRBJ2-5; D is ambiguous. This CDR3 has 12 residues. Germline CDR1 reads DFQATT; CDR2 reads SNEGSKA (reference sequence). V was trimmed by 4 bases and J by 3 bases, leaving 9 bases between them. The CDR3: CSAKDLKETQYF. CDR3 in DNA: TGCAGTGCTAAGGATCTTAAAGAGACCCAGTACTTC.

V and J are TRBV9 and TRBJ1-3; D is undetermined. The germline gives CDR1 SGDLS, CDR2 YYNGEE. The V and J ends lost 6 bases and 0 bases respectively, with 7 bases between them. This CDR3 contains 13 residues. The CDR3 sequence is CASNAGSGNTIYF. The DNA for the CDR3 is TGTGCCAGCAACGCGGGCTCTGGAAACACCATATATTTT.

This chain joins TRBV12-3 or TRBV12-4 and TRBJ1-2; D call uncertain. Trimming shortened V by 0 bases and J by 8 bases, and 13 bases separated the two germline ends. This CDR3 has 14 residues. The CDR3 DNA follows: TGTGCCAGCAGTTTAGCGCTGGCAGCCTGGGGCTACACCTTC. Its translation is CASSLALAAWGYTF.

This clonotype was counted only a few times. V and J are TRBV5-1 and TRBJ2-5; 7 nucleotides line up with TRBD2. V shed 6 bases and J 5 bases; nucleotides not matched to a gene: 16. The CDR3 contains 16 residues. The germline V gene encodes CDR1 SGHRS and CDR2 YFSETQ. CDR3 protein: CASTNPTAGVRETQYF. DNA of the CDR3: TGCGCCAGCACAAATCCAACTGCGGGGGTCCGGGAGACCCAGTACTTC.

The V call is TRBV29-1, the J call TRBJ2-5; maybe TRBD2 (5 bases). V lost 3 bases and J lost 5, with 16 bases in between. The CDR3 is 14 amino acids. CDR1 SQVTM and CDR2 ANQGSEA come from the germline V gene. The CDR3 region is CSVERAAGRETQYF. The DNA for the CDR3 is TGCAGCGTTGAGCGGGCCGCCGGTCGGGAGACCCAGTACTTC.

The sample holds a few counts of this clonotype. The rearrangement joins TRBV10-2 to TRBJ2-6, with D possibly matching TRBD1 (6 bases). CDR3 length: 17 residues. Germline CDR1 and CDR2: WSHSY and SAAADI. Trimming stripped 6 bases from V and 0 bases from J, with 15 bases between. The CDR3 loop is CASRGWGQSSGANVLTF. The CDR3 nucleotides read TGCGCCAGCAGAGGGTGGGGACAAAGCTCTGGGGCCAACGTCCTGACTTTC.

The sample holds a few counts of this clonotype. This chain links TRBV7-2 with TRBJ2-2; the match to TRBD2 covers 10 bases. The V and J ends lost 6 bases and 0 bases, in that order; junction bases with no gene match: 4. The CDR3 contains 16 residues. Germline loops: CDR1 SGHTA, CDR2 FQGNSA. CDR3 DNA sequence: TGTGCCAGCAGGGTTAGCGGGGGGACGAACACCGGGGAGCTGTTTTTT. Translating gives CASRVSGGTNTGELFF.

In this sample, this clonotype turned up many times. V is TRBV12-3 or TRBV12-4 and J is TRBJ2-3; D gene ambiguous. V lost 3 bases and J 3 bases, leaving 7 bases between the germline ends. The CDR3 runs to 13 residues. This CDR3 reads CASSFSPTDTQYF. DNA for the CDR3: TGTGCCAGCAGTTTTTCCCCTACAGATACGCAGTATTTT.

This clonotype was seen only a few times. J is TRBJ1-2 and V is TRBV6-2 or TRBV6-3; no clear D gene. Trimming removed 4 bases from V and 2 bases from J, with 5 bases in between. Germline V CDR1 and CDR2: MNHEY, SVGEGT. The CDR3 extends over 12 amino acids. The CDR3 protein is CASSWNNYGYTF. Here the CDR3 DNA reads TGTGCCAGCAGTTGGAACAACTATGGCTACACCTTC.